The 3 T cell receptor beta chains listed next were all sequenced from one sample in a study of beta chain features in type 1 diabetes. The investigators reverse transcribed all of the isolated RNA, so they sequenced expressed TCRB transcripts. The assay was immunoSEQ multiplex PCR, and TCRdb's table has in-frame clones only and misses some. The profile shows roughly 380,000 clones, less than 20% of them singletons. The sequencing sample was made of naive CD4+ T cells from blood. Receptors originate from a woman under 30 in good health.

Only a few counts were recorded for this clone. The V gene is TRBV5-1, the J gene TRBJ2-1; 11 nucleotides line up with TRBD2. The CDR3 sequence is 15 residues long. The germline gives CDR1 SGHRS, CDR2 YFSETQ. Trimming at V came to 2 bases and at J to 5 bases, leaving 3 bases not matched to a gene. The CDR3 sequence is CASSFTSGSHNEQFF. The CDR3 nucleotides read TGCGCCAGCAGCTTTACTAGCGGGAGCCACAATGAGCAGTTCTTC.

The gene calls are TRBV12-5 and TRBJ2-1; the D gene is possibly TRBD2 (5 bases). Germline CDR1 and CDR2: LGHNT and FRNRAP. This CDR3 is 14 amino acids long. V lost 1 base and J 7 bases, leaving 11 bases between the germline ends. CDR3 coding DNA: TGTGCTAGTGGTTTGGGTGGGAGCTTTAATGAGCAGTTCTTC. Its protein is CASGLGGSFNEQFF. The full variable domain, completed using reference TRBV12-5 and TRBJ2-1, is DARVTQTPRHKVTEMGQEVTMRCQPILGHNTVFWYRQTMMQGLELLAYFRNRAPLDDSGMPKDRFSAEMPDATLATLKIQPSEPRDSAVYFCASGLGGSFNEQFFGPGTRLTVL.

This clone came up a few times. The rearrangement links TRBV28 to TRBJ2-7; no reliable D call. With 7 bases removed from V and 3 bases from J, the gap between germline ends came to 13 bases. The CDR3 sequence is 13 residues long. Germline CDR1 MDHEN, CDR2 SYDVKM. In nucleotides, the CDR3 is TGTGCCAGCACTACTACGAGTTACTACGAGCAGTACTTC. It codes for CASTTTSYYEQYF. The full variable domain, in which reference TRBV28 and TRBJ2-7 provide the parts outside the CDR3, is DVKVTQSSRYLVKRTGEKVFLECVQDMDHENMFWYRQDPGLGLRLIYFSYDVKMKEKGDIPEGYSVSREKKERFSLILESASTNQTSMYLCASTTTSYYEQYFGPGTRLTVT.